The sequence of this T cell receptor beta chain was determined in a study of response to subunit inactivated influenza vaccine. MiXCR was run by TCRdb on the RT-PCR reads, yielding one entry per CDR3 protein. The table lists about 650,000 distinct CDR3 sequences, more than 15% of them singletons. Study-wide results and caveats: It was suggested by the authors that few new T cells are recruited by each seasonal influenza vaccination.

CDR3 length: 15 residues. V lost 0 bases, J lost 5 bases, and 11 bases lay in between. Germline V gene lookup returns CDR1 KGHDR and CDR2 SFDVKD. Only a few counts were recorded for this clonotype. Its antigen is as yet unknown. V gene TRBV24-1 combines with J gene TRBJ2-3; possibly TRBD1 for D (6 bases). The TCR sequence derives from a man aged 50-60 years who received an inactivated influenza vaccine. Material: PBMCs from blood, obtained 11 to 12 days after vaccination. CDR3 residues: CATSDLRVRGDTQYF. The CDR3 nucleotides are TGTGCCACCAGTGATTTGCGAGTCAGGGGAGATACGCAGTATTTT.